This entry concerns a single TCR beta chain. The data are from a study of blood T cell repertoires in COVID-19. Study as a whole: The samples span acute and convalescent COVID-19 from the United States, Italy and Spain. In each case, the material was cDNA or gDNA derived from T cells, B-cell-depleted T cells, or PBMCs.

In the original analysis: Amplification of reference gene primers was used by the study to estimate nucleated cell counts. Repertoires were generated with immunoSEQ multiplex PCR, while TCRdb's copy carries only in-frame clones and drops some. D and trimming come from the DNA, and the V and J calls and clone size come from that table. The sample has over 85,000 clones; over 60% are singletons. Germline V gives CDR1 LGHNA, CDR2 YNFKEQ. The CDR3 spans 17 residues. The V gene end was trimmed by 0 bases and the J gene end by 0 bases; junction bases not matched to a gene: 3. The sample consisted of peripheral blood. The gene calls are TRBV4-2 and TRBJ2-1; 9 positions match TRBD1. The TCR comes from a woman of 80 years or more with active or convalescent COVID-19. CDR3 nucleotides: TGTGCCAGCAGCCAAGATCAGACAGGGGGCTCCTACAATGAGCAGTTCTTC. Protein sequence: CASSQDQTGGSYNEQFF.